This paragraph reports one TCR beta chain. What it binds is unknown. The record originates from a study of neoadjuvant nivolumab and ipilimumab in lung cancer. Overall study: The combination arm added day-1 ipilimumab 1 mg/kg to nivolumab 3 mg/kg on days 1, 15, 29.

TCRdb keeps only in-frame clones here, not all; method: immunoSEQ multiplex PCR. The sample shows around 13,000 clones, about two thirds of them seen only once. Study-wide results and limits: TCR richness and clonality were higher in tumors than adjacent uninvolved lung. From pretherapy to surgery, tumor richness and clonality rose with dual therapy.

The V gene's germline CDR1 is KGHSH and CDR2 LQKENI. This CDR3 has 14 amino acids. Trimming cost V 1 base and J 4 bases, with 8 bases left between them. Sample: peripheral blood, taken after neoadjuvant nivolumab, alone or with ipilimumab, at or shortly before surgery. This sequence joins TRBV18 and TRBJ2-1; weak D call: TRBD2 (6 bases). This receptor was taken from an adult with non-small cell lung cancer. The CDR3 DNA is TGTGCCAGCTCACCACGGGAGGAGTACAATGAGCAGTTCTTC. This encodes CASSPREEYNEQFF.